The 14 T cell receptor beta chains listed next were all sequenced from one sample in a study of CD8 T cells in ankylosing spondylitis. Whole-study findings and limits: There was a TCR beta motif, made of several highly homologous variants, that appeared characteristic of ankylosing spondylitis blood.

Their antigen targets remain unknown. Using its own MiXCR run on the 5' RACE reads, TCRdb lists one record per CDR3 protein. This sample has about 90,000 distinct CDR3 sequences; about 9% occur once, and the top ten carry roughly 29%. Material: blood, either unsorted or a sorted T cell fraction (not recorded which). The source is a male donor with ankylosing spondylitis.

This clonotype has ten or more counts. This chain connects TRBV6-5 to TRBJ1-1, with D tentatively TRBD1 (5 bases). The CDR3 covers 15 residues. The V and J ends lost 0 bases and 3 bases respectively, with 11 bases between them. Germline CDR1 reads MNHEY; CDR2 reads SVGAGI. CDR3 bases: TGTGCCAGCAGTTACTCAGGGTCGGGGGACACTGAAGCTTTCTTT. Translated: CASSYSGSGDTEAFF.

Ten or more counts support this clonotype. The CDR3 nucleotides read TGTGCCAGCAGCTTACAGAGACAGGGAGGCTACGAGCAGTACTTC. As protein: CASSLQRQGGYEQYF. V usage is TRBV7-6 and J usage is TRBJ2-7; tentative D call: TRBD1 (7 bases). Trimming took off 2 bases at V and 3 bases at J, with 14 bases between the two ends. This CDR3 region has 15 residues. CDR1 is SGHVS, CDR2 FNYEAQ, per germline.

The rearrangement uses TRBV25-1 and TRBJ2-7, with D possibly TRBD1 on 6 matching bases. Trimming stripped 0 bases from V and 2 bases from J, with 14 bases between. This CDR3 is built from 16 residues. Germline CDR1 is MGHDK and CDR2 is SYGVNS. CDR3 nucleotide sequence: TGTGCCAGCAGTGAATATAGTAGGGACACTCCCTACGAGCAGTACGTC. It codes for CASSEYSRDTPYEQYV.

This clonotype has ten or more counts. The chain has TRBV7-9 and TRBJ2-1; D may be TRBD1 or TRBD2 (5 bases each). Trimming took 1 base from V and 6 from J, leaving 10 bases between them. CDR1 and CDR2 from the germline V gene are SEHNR and FQNEAQ (reference sequence). The CDR3 is 14 residues long. For the CDR3, the DNA is TGTGCCAGCAGCTTAGGAGGGGTTCCCAATGAGCAGTTCTTC. Its translation is CASSLGGVPNEQFF.

This sequence joins TRBV5-1 and TRBJ2-5; 12 bases agree with TRBD1. Germline CDR1 and CDR2: SGHRS and YFSETQ. The CDR3 is 15 residues long. The junction had 4 bases not matched to a gene; V was cut back by 4 bases and J by 3 bases. CDR3 in DNA: TGCGCCAGCAGCCCCGGGACAGGGGGCAAAGAGACCCAGTACTTC. Translating it yields CASSPGTGGKETQYF.

Only a few counts were recorded for this clonotype. This chain joins TRBV5-6 and TRBJ2-3; D unresolved. Germline V gene sequence: CDR1 SGHDT, CDR2 YYEEEE. The V end lost 4 bases, the J end lost 3 bases, and 9 bases lay between the germline ends. The CDR3 is 13 residues long. In DNA form, the CDR3 reads TGTGCCAGCAGCCCCGGGTCGACAGATACGCAGTATTTT. This codes for CASSPGSTDTQYF.

This clonotype was detected a few times. V usage is TRBV10-3 and J usage is TRBJ1-1; D uncertain. The CDR3 has 13 amino acids. V lost 2 bases and J lost 1, with 5 bases in between. Germline V gene sequence: CDR1 ENHRY, CDR2 SYGVKD. The CDR3 sequence: CAISETGNTEAFF. The CDR3 nucleotides read TGTGCCATCAGTGAGACGGGGAACACTGAAGCTTTCTTT.

This clonotype occurred a few times. The V gene is TRBV27, the J gene TRBJ2-1, with D tentatively TRBD2 (6 bases). CDR3 length: 17 amino acids. The V end was cut by 3 bases, the J end by 1 base, with 16 bases between. Germline V gives CDR1 MNHEY, CDR2 SMNVEV (reference sequence). CDR3 region: CASSLPTRGGSYNEQFF. CDR3 nucleotide sequence: TGTGCCAGCAGTTTGCCTACCCGTGGGGGGTCCTACAATGAGCAGTTCTTC.

The V and J genes are TRBV7-9 and TRBJ2-5, with no clear D. This CDR3 is 13 amino acids long. V gave up 1 base and J gave up 5 bases, with 8 bases separating them. Per germline, CDR1 SEHNR and CDR2 FQNEAQ (reference sequence). CDR3 protein: CASSLGGYETQYF. The CDR3 nucleotides read TGTGCCAGCAGCTTAGGGGGATACGAGACCCAGTACTTC.

This clonotype was seen a handful of times. The chain uses TRBV6-1 and TRBJ1-1, with D possibly being TRBD1 (6 bases). The germline V gene encodes CDR1 MNHNS and CDR2 SASEGT. Trimming cost V 9 bases and J 5 bases, with 22 bases left between them. This CDR3 has 15 residues. Written as DNA, the CDR3 is TGTGCCAGTAGTCGCACCCGGGGGGCGAAGACTGAAGCTTTCTTT. As protein: CASSRTRGAKTEAFF.

This chain links TRBV2 with TRBJ1-1, with TRBD1 as a possible D gene (5 bases). This CDR3 has 14 amino acids. Between the trimmed V and J ends, which lost 2 bases and 3 bases, there was a span of 10 bases. CDR1 is SNHLY, CDR2 FYNNEI, per germline. In DNA form, the CDR3 reads TGTGCCAGCAGTGAACCCGGGGGATACACTGAAGCTTTCTTT. This translates into CASSEPGGYTEAFF.

This clonotype was recorded many times. This rearrangement joins TRBV20-1 to TRBJ2-1, with D perhaps matching TRBD2 (5 bases). The CDR3 spans 14 residues. Germline assignment: CDR1 DFQATT and CDR2 SNEGSKA (reference sequence). The V end lost 0 bases, the J end lost 5 bases, and 11 bases lay between the germline ends. CDR3 sequence (DNA): TGCAGTGCTAGAGAGTTTAGCGAGCACAATGAGCAGTTCTTC. Encoded protein: CSAREFSEHNEQFF.

This clonotype came up a few times. This chain connects TRBV13 to TRBJ2-5, with TRBD1 matching 8 bases. In germline, CDR1 is PRHDT, CDR2 FYEKMQ (reference sequence). Losses at the gene ends were 4 bases for V and 7 bases for J; bases not matched to a gene: 5. This CDR3 is built from 13 residues. The CDR3 loop reads CASSSQGEGTQYF. In DNA, the CDR3 is TGTGCCAGCAGCTCACAGGGGGAAGGGACCCAGTACTTC.

This clonotype has just a few counts. The rearrangement joins TRBV12-3 or TRBV12-4 to TRBJ2-1, with D possibly matching TRBD1 (5 bases). V was cut by 0 bases and J by 8 bases, with 11 bases left in between. The CDR3 runs 14 residues. The CDR3: CASSLADTLDEQFF. The CDR3 DNA follows: TGTGCCAGCAGTTTAGCGGACACCCTTGATGAGCAGTTCTTC.